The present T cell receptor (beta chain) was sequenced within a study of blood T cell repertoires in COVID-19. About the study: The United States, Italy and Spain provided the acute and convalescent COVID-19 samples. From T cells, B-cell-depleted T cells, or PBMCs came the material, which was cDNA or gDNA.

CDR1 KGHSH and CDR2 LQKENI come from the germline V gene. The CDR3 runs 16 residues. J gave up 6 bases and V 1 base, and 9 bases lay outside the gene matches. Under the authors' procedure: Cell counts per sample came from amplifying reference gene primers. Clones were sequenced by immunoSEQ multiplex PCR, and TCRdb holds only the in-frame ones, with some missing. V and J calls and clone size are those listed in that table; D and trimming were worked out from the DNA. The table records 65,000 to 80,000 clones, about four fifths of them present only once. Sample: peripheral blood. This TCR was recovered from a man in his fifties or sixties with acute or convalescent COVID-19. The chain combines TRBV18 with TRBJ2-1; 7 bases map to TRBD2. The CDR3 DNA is TGTGCCAGCTCACCACTGCCGGGGGGTACCGGCAATGAGCAGTTCTTC. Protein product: CASSPLPGGTGNEQFF. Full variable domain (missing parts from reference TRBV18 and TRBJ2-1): NAGVMQNPRHLVRRRGQEARLRCSPMKGHSHVYWYRQLPEEGLKFMVYLQKENIIDESGMPKERFSAEFPKEGPSILRIQQVVRGDSAAYFCASSPLPGGTGNEQFFGPGTRLTVL.